The 29 T cell receptor beta chains in this list originate from one sample, sequenced in a study of blood T cell repertoires in COVID-19. The data were produced by immunoSEQ multiplex PCR, yet TCRdb's version contains in-frame clones alone and is incomplete. The sample comprises some 68,000 clones, approximately 89% of which are singletons, and 8% to 10% rests with the top ten. The sequencing sample was made of peripheral blood. The source of these receptors is a man between 45 and 60 years old with active COVID-19.

Comments on this clone: At one of its ends the junction is not consistent with the germline gene, which may arise from a read error. This chain connects TRBV7-9 to TRBJ1-2; 11 bases are shared with TRBD1. This CDR3 has 16 amino acids. Germline loops: CDR1 SEHNR, CDR2 FQNEAQ (reference sequence). CDR3 DNA: TGTGCCAGCAGCTTAGCGGGGACAGGGGGGAACTTTGGCTACACCTTC. Protein: CASSLAGTGGNFGYTF.

V gene TRBV5-1 combines with J gene TRBJ2-5, with 8 bases matching TRBD1. The ends lost 3 bases at V and 4 bases at J; junction bases unmatched: 11. CDR3 size: 16 residues. Germline CDR1 reads SGHRS; CDR2 reads YFSETQ. The DNA of the CDR3 is TGCGCCAGCAGCTCCGCCCAAGGACAGGGCGTAGAGACCCAGTACTTC. This codes for CASSSAQGQGVETQYF.

The rearrangement uses TRBV4-1 and TRBJ2-1; TRBD1 agrees at 10 bases. V dropped 6 bases and J dropped 6; count of bases not matched to a gene: 8. Per germline, CDR1 MGHRA and CDR2 YSYEKL. The CDR3 sequence is 15 residues long. DNA of the CDR3: TGCGCCAGCAGTCAACCCCGGGACAGGGGCAATGAGCAGTTCTTC. It is translated as CASSQPRDRGNEQFF.

The chain recombines TRBV9 with TRBJ1-6; 8 bases agree with TRBD1. The CDR3 sequence is 18 residues long. The V gene's germline CDR1 is SGDLS and CDR2 YYNGEE. Trimming cost V 3 bases and J 7 bases; bases outside gene matches: 15. CDR3 region: CASSADRGLELRNSPLHF. The DNA for the CDR3 is TGTGCCAGCAGCGCCGACAGGGGACTCGAGCTACGAAATTCACCCCTCCACTTT.

The V and J genes are TRBV7-2 and TRBJ2-5, with TRBD2 matching over 7 bases. CDR3 length: 16 residues. V dropped 4 bases and J dropped 0; count of bases not matched to a gene: 8. The V gene's germline CDR1 is SGHTA and CDR2 FQGNSA. The DNA of the CDR3 is TGTGCCAGCAGCTCTTACTCGACTAGCAACCAAGAGACCCAGTACTTC. The encoded protein is CASSSYSTSNQETQYF.

The DNA for the CDR3 is TGTGCCAGCAGCGCCCTCCTGGGAGGGAACTATGGCTACACCTTC. This encodes CASSALLGGNYGYTF. This chain joins TRBV7-2 and TRBJ1-2; no reliable D call. CDR3 length: 15 amino acids. Between the trimmed V and J ends, which lost 5 bases and 2 bases, there was a span of 15 bases. Germline values: CDR1 SGHTA, CDR2 FQGNSA. Based on the CDR3 plus reference TRBV7-2 and TRBJ1-2, the full variable domain is GAGVSQSPSNKVTEKGKDVELRCDPISGHTALYWYRQSLGQGLEFLIYFQGNSAPDKSGLPSDRFSAERTGGSVSTLTIQRTQQEDSAVYLCASSALLGGNYGYTFGSGTRLTVV.

The V gene is TRBV4-1, the J gene TRBJ2-2; 7 bases map to TRBD1. V lost 4 bases, J lost 5 bases, and 10 bases stayed unmatched. Germline CDR1 and CDR2: MGHRA and YSYEKL. The CDR3 loop spans 16 amino acids. CDR3 in amino acids: CASSPRSGTETGELFF. Here the CDR3 DNA reads TGCGCCAGCAGCCCCCGGTCCGGGACAGAAACCGGGGAGCTGTTTTTT.

The chain is built from TRBV30 and TRBJ2-3; 14 bases are shared with TRBD2. Per germline, CDR1 GTSNPN and CDR2 SVGIG (reference sequence). This CDR3 contains 16 residues. With V trimmed by 0 bases and J by 5 bases, 4 bases remained unmatched. The CDR3 coding sequence is TGTGCCTGGAGTGTGACTAGCGGGGGGGCGAAAGATACGCAGTATTTT. Its translation: CAWSVTSGGAKDTQYF. Supplemented by reference TRBV30 and TRBJ2-3, the full variable domain reads SQTIHQWPATLVQPVGSPLSLECTVEGTSNPNLYWYRQAAGRGLQLLFYSVGIGQISSEVPQNLSASRPQDRQFILSSKKLLLSDSGFYLCAWSVTSGGAKDTQYFGPGTRLTVL.

The chain couples TRBV6-5 to TRBJ2-1, with TRBD1 matching 9 bases. The CDR3 has 16 amino acids. CDR1 is MNHEY, CDR2 SVGAGI, per germline. V lost 2 bases to trimming and J lost 8 bases; unmatched junction nucleotides: 10. CDR3 coding DNA: TGTGCCAGCAGTTACGGTGCCCTGACAGGGGGGCATGAGCAGTTCTTC. Its protein product is CASSYGALTGGHEQFF.

J is TRBJ2-1 and V is TRBV7-6; 12 positions match TRBD2. This CDR3 is built from 15 residues. Per the germline V gene, CDR1 is SGHVS and CDR2 is FNYEAQ. J was trimmed by 5 bases and V by 5 bases; bases with no gene match: 4. The CDR3 region has the DNA TGTGCCAGCAGCCCACGACTAGCGGGGGACAATGAGCAGTTCTTC. Protein sequence: CASSPRLAGDNEQFF.

The chain carries TRBV30 and TRBJ1-6; possible D gene TRBD1, 5 bases. Looked up from germline, CDR1 is GTSNPN and CDR2 is SVGIG (reference sequence). CDR3 length: 13 amino acids. V lost 5 bases to trimming and J lost 13 bases, with 18 bases between them. Here the CDR3 DNA reads TGTGCCTGGCAGGGCGCCCGCTTTTCGCCCCTCCACTTT. Translating it yields CAWQGARFSPLHF.

J is TRBJ2-2 and V is TRBV11-3, with 11 nucleotides matching TRBD1. Germline V gene sequence: CDR1 SGHNT, CDR2 YENEEA. The J segment lost 5 bases and the V segment lost 4 bases, leaving 12 bases of the junction unmatched. The CDR3 runs 18 residues. CDR3 DNA sequence: TGTGCCAGCAGCTCCAAGGGAAGGACAGGGGGCGGAACCGGGGAGCTGTTTTTT. Amino acids: CASSSKGRTGGGTGELFF.

The chain employs TRBV7-2 and TRBJ1-2; D is possibly TRBD1 (5 bases). Germline V gene sequence: CDR1 SGHTA, CDR2 FQGNSA. There are 14 residues in the CDR3. Trimming cost V 5 bases and J 13 bases, with 23 bases left between them. CDR3 residues: CASSTSGYLSILTF. The CDR3 nucleotides read TGTGCCAGCAGCACTTCAGGGTATCTGAGTATCCTCACCTTC.

The chain's CDR3 is CASSSDNRFQYF. CDR3 in DNA: TGTGCCAGCAGCTCGGACAACCGTTTCCAGTACTTC. J is TRBJ2-4 and V is TRBV27, with D perhaps TRBD1 (5 bases). Trimming stripped 6 bases from V and 13 bases from J, with 16 bases between. The CDR3 length is 12 residues. Germline V gene sequence: CDR1 MNHEY, CDR2 SMNVEV (reference sequence).

This chain connects TRBV7-2 to TRBJ2-2, with 8 bases lining up with TRBD1. The junction had 7 bases not matched to a gene; V was cut back by 5 bases and J by 2 bases. Germline-derived CDR1 and CDR2 are SGHTA and FQGNSA. This CDR3 is built from 16 residues. Here the CDR3 reads CASSGKTGVNTGELFF. The CDR3 nucleotides read TGTGCCAGCAGCGGGAAGACAGGGGTTAACACCGGGGAGCTGTTTTTT.

V and J are TRBV3-1 (or the pseudogene TRBV3-2) and TRBJ1-6, with D possibly being TRBD1 (6 bases). In germline, CDR1 is LGHDT, CDR2 YNNKEL (reference sequence). The CDR3 covers 13 residues. Trimming took 10 bases from V and 5 from J, leaving 12 bases between them. The CDR3 DNA reads as TGTGCCACTCGCGACAGGAATAATTCACCCCTCCACTTT. Encoded protein: CATRDRNNSPLHF.

The sample holds one count of this clone. The chain carries TRBV4-2 and TRBJ1-1, with TRBD1 as a possible D gene (5 bases). V was pared by 0 bases and J by 4 bases, with 9 bases between. Germline CDR1 is LGHNA and CDR2 is YNFKEQ. CDR3 length: 14 residues. CDR3 residues: CASSQDLGGTEAFF. CDR3 DNA sequence: TGTGCCAGCAGCCAAGATTTGGGGGGCACTGAAGCTTTCTTT.

Remarks on this clone: Other DNA sequences in the same sample also yield this CDR3. The chain has TRBV4-2 and TRBJ1-1; D not resolved. The V end lost 0 bases, the J end lost 1 base, and 6 bases lay between the germline ends. Germline V lookup: CDR1 LGHNA, CDR2 YNFKEQ. This CDR3 contains 14 residues. CDR3 sequence: CASSQDLRNTEAFF. The CDR3 DNA follows: TGTGCCAGCAGCCAAGATCTCAGGAACACTGAAGCTTTCTTT.

CDR3 nucleotide sequence: TGTGCCAGCAGTTTCCGACAGATTGGCGAACCCCTCCACTTT. Encoded protein: CASSFRQIGEPLHF. The chain has TRBV6-6 and TRBJ1-6, with a tentative D call TRBD1 (5 bases). The V gene lost 4 bases and the J gene lost 12 bases, with 16 bases spanning the gap. Germline lookup yields CDR1 MNHNY and CDR2 SVGAGI (reference sequence). The CDR3 loop spans 14 amino acids.

This rearrangement joins TRBV12-3 or TRBV12-4 to TRBJ1-2, with unresolved D. Trimming stripped 1 base from V and 8 bases from J, with 8 bases between. The CDR3 loop spans 12 amino acids. CDR3 protein: CASSLDGRGYTF. CDR3 DNA sequence: TGTGCCAGCAGTTTAGACGGGAGAGGCTACACCTTC.

CDR3 bases: TGTGCCAGCAGTGAAGCTCTTGCGGGGTCGACCGGGGAGCTGTTTTTT. Translation: CASSEALAGSTGELFF. The chain employs TRBV2 and TRBJ2-2, with D possibly TRBD2 on 6 matching bases. Germline CDR1 and CDR2: SNHLY and FYNNEI. The CDR3 spans 16 residues. V lost 0 bases and J 5 bases, leaving 13 bases between the germline ends.

The CDR3: CASSGDRGSRQPQHF. The CDR3 coding sequence is TGTGCCAGCAGCGGCGACAGGGGGTCTCGTCAGCCCCAGCATTTT. The J gene is TRBJ1-5, the V gene TRBV5-6; 9 nucleotides align to TRBD1. In germline, CDR1 is SGHDT, CDR2 YYEEEE. V was clipped by 4 bases and J by 6 bases; unmatched bases: 8. The CDR3 runs to 15 residues.

The chain uses TRBV5-6 and TRBJ2-3, with 10 bases aligning to TRBD1. Per germline, CDR1 SGHDT and CDR2 YYEEEE. After removal of 4 bases from V and 2 bases from J, the junction contained 7 bases not matched to a gene. There are 16 residues in the CDR3. This CDR3 is CASSLLGTGATDTQYF. CDR3 nucleotide sequence: TGTGCCAGCAGCCTCTTAGGGACAGGGGCCACAGATACGCAGTATTTT. Variable domain in full (rest from reference TRBV5-6 and TRBJ2-3): DAGVTQSPTHLIKTRGQQVTLRCSPKSGHDTVSWYQQALGQGPQFIFQYYEEEERQRGNFPDRFSGHQFPNYSSELNVNALLLGDSALYLCASSLLGTGATDTQYFGPGTRLTVL.

DNA for the CDR3: TGTGCCAGCAGTGAAGCGCGGGATCAGCCCCAGCATTTT. This gives the protein CASSEARDQPQHF. The gene calls are TRBV2 and TRBJ1-5; D not resolved. The CDR3 extends over 13 amino acids. V lost 0 bases and J 5 bases, leaving 5 bases between the germline ends. Germline V gene sequence: CDR1 SNHLY, CDR2 FYNNEI.

This sequence joins TRBV7-3 and TRBJ1-2; 8 nucleotides agree with TRBD1. CDR1 is SGHTA and CDR2 is FQGTGA in the germline V gene. This CDR3 has 16 residues. Trimming took 5 bases from V and 4 from J; bases not matched to a gene: 12. As DNA, the CDR3 is TGTGCCAGCAGCCTCCAAGGACAGGGAACGGGCTATGGCTACACCTTC. This translates into CASSLQGQGTGYGYTF.

The sample holds one count of this clone. The chain links TRBV9 to TRBJ1-2; D is uncertain. V dropped 0 bases and J dropped 4 bases, with 10 bases sitting between them. The CDR3 totals 14 residues. Germline CDR1 is SGDLS and CDR2 is YYNGEE. This chain's CDR3 is CASSVEPDSYGYTF. The DNA of the CDR3 is TGTGCCAGCAGCGTAGAACCCGACTCCTATGGCTACACCTTC.

The chain carries TRBV5-1 and TRBJ2-7; 12 positions match TRBD2. Unmatched junction bases numbered 9, after V lost 1 base and J lost 7 bases. The germline V gene encodes CDR1 SGHRS and CDR2 YFSETQ. The CDR3 has 16 amino acids. CDR3 sequence (DNA): TGCGCCAGCAGCTTGCGGACTAGCGGGGTGGCGGGGGAGCAGTACTTC. Translation gives CASSLRTSGVAGEQYF.

The chain carries TRBV6-5 and TRBJ1-2, with TRBD1 identical over 7 bases. Germline CDR1 is MNHEY and CDR2 is SVGAGI. J gave up 2 bases and V 6 bases, and 6 bases lay outside the gene matches. The CDR3 loop spans 14 amino acids. The CDR3 protein is CASRTTGKNYGYTF. The DNA of the CDR3 is TGTGCCAGCAGGACGACAGGGAAAAACTATGGCTACACCTTC.

The chain joins TRBV2 to TRBJ2-1, with 10 bases that match TRBD1. V lost 6 bases, J lost 5 bases, and 7 bases stayed unmatched. CDR1 and CDR2 from the germline V gene are SNHLY and FYNNEI. The CDR3 contains 15 residues. CDR3: CASRPVDRGNNEQFF. The CDR3 DNA sequence: TGTGCCAGCAGACCGGTGGACAGGGGGAACAATGAGCAGTTCTTC.